A single sample gave rise to the 31 T cell receptor beta chains below, sequenced in a study of graft-versus-host responses after intestinal transplantation. Profiling relied on immunoSEQ multiplex PCR, and the TCRdb table lists in-frame clones only, not all of them. The top ten clones hold approximately 41% of a sample with tens of thousands of clones, approximately 92% of them seen once. The sample consisted of PBMCs, taken approximately 250 days after intestinal transplant. These receptors originate from a human patient who received an intestinal transplant, so some T cells may come from the graft donor.

V is TRBV5-1 and J is TRBJ2-1; no firm D call. Germline V lookup: CDR1 SGHRS, CDR2 YFSETQ. The CDR3 consists of 11 residues. The ends were cut back, 2 bases at V and 10 bases at J, with 7 bases in the middle. This CDR3 is CASSFSREQFF. CDR3 DNA sequence: TGCGCCAGCAGCTTTTCGCGGGAGCAGTTCTTC.

This chain links TRBV7-2 with TRBJ1-4, with D hard to call. The CDR3 runs to 15 residues. Per the germline V gene, CDR1 is SGHTA and CDR2 is FQGNSA. V was trimmed by 5 bases and J by 5 bases, leaving 15 bases between them. CDR3 sequence reads: CASSTRADGNEKLFF. The CDR3 DNA follows: TGTGCCAGCAGCACCCGGGCGGACGGAAATGAAAAACTGTTTTTT.

This clone was seen a single time. J is TRBJ1-3 and V is TRBV4-2; D is possibly TRBD1 (5 bases). The V gene lost 0 bases and the J gene lost 3 bases, with 9 bases spanning the gap. CDR3 length: 15 residues. Germline V gene data show CDR1 as LGHNA and CDR2 as YNFKEQ. The CDR3 region is CASSQDRDYGNTIYF. The CDR3 nucleotides read TGTGCCAGCAGCCAAGACAGGGATTATGGAAACACCATATATTTT.

The chain couples TRBV30 to TRBJ1-1; maybe TRBD1 (5 bases). The CDR3 extends over 11 amino acids. CDR1 GTSNPN and CDR2 SVGIG come from the germline V gene (reference sequence). V lost 5 bases and J lost 7, with 11 bases in between. The CDR3 nucleotides read TGTGCCTGGGCCTCGAGGGGTGAAGCTTTCTTT. Protein product: CAWASRGEAFF.

The J gene is TRBJ2-1, the V gene TRBV6-5, with 7 nucleotides matching TRBD2. Germline V gives CDR1 MNHEY, CDR2 SVGAGI. The CDR3 is 13 residues long. V lost 4 bases to trimming and J lost 8 bases; unmatched junction nucleotides: 5. The CDR3, as DNA: TGTGCCAGCAGTTCCGAACTAGCGCATGAGCAGTTCTTC. Translation: CASSSELAHEQFF.

With respect to this clone: One junction end disagrees with the germline gene, perhaps due to a read error. The rearrangement joins TRBV25-1 to TRBJ2-7; D call uncertain. The CDR3 runs 9 residues. CDR1 MGHDK and CDR2 SYGVNS come from the germline V gene. The CDR3 sequence: CASSEDEDF. The CDR3 coding sequence is TGTGCCAGCAGTGAAGACGAGGACTTC.

The chain links TRBV6-5 to TRBJ1-4; D is perhaps TRBD1 (5 bases). Trimming took 5 bases from V and 6 from J, leaving 10 bases between them. The CDR3 runs 13 residues. Per the germline V gene, CDR1 is MNHEY and CDR2 is SVGAGI. DNA of the CDR3: TGTGCCAGCAGTGCAGGGTACGATGAAAAACTGTTTTTT. Translation: CASSAGYDEKLFF.

The CDR3, as DNA: TGTGCCAGCAGTAGGCTCGGGGGGGATACGCAGTATTTT. It translates to CASSRLGGDTQYF. This rearrangement joins TRBV27 to TRBJ2-3; TRBD2 aligns across 7 bases. This CDR3 is built from 13 residues. Trimming cost V 5 bases and J 6 bases; bases outside gene matches: 5. Germline V gives CDR1 MNHEY, CDR2 SMNVEV (reference sequence).

This clone was recorded once. The chain couples TRBV4-1 to TRBJ2-5; TRBD2 aligns across 12 bases. The germline V gene has CDR1 MGHRA and CDR2 YSYEKL. The V segment lost 4 bases and the J segment 5 bases; nucleotides outside the gene matches: 11. The CDR3 length is 17 residues. CDR3 residues: CASSPSLAGGPGETQYF. CDR3 DNA sequence: TGCGCCAGCAGCCCCTCGCTAGCGGGAGGGCCCGGGGAGACCCAGTACTTC.

The V call is TRBV27, the J call TRBJ2-1, with 11 nucleotides matching TRBD2. Germline V lookup: CDR1 MNHEY, CDR2 SMNVEV (reference sequence). J lost 4 bases, V lost 4 bases, and 3 bases had no gene match. The CDR3 contains 15 residues. The CDR3 nucleotides are TGTGCCAGCAGTTCACTAGCGGGAGTGTACAATGAGCAGTTCTTC. Translating gives CASSSLAGVYNEQFF.

CDR3 sequence: CASSARTGNTGELFF. The DNA for the CDR3 is TGCGCCAGCAGCGCTAGAACCGGGAACACCGGGGAGCTGTTTTTT. J is TRBJ2-2 and V is TRBV5-1; D remains unclear. V was pared by 4 bases and J by 1 base, with 11 bases between. This CDR3 spans 15 amino acids. CDR1 SGHRS and CDR2 YFSETQ come from the germline V gene.

To note about this clone: Mismatch with germline at one junction end may stem from a read error. The chain uses TRBV7-8 and TRBJ2-2; D possibly matches TRBD1 or TRBD2 (5 bases each). The CDR3 runs to 15 residues. CDR1 and CDR2 (germline): SGHVS, FQNEAQ. CDR3 DNA sequence: TGTGCCAGCAGCGTCAGGGAGCTGAACATCGGGGAGCTGTTTTTT. The encoded protein is CASSVRELNIGELFF.

The gene calls are TRBV27 and TRBJ2-7, with D possibly called TRBD1 or TRBD2 (5 bases each). Trimming removed 0 bases at V and 6 bases at J, with 9 bases between. The CDR3 runs to 13 residues. Germline CDR1 and CDR2: MNHEY and SMNVEV (reference sequence). The CDR3 here is CASSLSEGTEQYF. CDR3 sequence (DNA): TGTGCCAGCAGTTTATCAGAGGGGACCGAGCAGTACTTC.

This chain joins TRBV18 and TRBJ1-1, with 9 bases identical to TRBD1. Trimming removed 8 bases from V and 3 bases from J; junction bases left unmatched: 7. CDR3 size: 14 residues. Looked up from germline, CDR1 is KGHSH and CDR2 is LQKENI. The CDR3 loop reads CASTGGAGDTEAFF. DNA for the CDR3: TGTGCCAGCACAGGGGGCGCGGGGGACACTGAAGCTTTCTTT.

The chain employs TRBV7-9 and TRBJ2-1, with 9 bases matching TRBD1. Germline CDR1 reads SEHNR; CDR2 reads FQNEAQ (reference sequence). The CDR3 runs to 15 residues. J gave up 4 bases and V 5 bases, and 6 bases lay outside the gene matches. DNA for the CDR3: TGTGCCAGCAGCCCCCGGGACAGGGATTACAATGAGCAGTTCTTC. Protein: CASSPRDRDYNEQFF.

Only a few counts were recorded for this clone. The chain combines TRBV6-1 with TRBJ1-5; 7 bases agree with TRBD1. The J segment lost 2 bases and the V segment lost 3 bases, leaving 7 bases of the junction unmatched. Germline assignment: CDR1 MNHNS and CDR2 SASEGT. The CDR3 consists of 16 residues. The CDR3 nucleotides read TGTGCCAGCAGTGAGACAGGGCGAGGGGGCAATCAGCCCCAGCATTTT. It specifies CASSETGRGGNQPQHF.

The chain uses TRBV19 and TRBJ1-1; weak D call: TRBD1 (5 bases). The CDR3 covers 16 residues. The V and J ends lost 3 bases and 5 bases respectively, with 19 bases between them. The germline CDR1 and CDR2 sequences are LNHDA and SQIVND (reference sequence). The CDR3 sequence: CASSINMGGVPTEAFF. The CDR3 bases are TGTGCCAGTAGTATCAATATGGGGGGGGTCCCGACTGAAGCTTTCTTT.

V and J are TRBV21-1 and TRBJ2-3. TRBV21-1 is deemed a pseudogene. The CDR3 is 11 residues long. The CDR3 DNA reads as TGTGCAGAAGGCAGCACAGATACGCAGTATTTT. Its protein is CAEGSTDTQYF.

The rearrangement uses TRBV5-1 and TRBJ2-5, with TRBD1 identical over 10 bases. Germline V gene sequence: CDR1 SGHRS, CDR2 YFSETQ. CDR3 size: 14 residues. Trimming cost V 6 bases and J 2 bases; bases outside gene matches: 4. For the CDR3, the DNA is TGCGCCAGCACCCGACAGGGGGCTCAAGAGACCCAGTACTTC. Translated, it gives CASTRQGAQETQYF. The full variable domain, with the rest looked up from reference TRBV5-1 and TRBJ2-5, is KAGVTQTPRYLIKTRGQQVTLSCSPISGHRSVSWYQQTPGQGLQFLFEYFSETQRNKGNFPGRFSGRQFSNSRSEMNVSTLELGDSALYLCASTRQGAQETQYFGPGTRLLVL.

CDR3 protein: CASSYRSGGYQETQYF. The CDR3 coding sequence is TGTGCCAGCAGTTACAGGTCGGGAGGGTACCAAGAGACCCAGTACTTC. The chain joins TRBV6-6 to TRBJ2-5; 8 positions agree with TRBD2. The CDR3 is made up of 16 amino acids. Germline values: CDR1 MNHNY, CDR2 SVGAGI (reference sequence). V lost 2 bases to trimming and J lost 0 bases; unmatched junction nucleotides: 5.

V gene TRBV9 combines with J gene TRBJ2-5; no clear D. The last part of the DNA fits TRBJ2-7 better; the J call may be wrong. The CDR3 runs 15 residues. Germline CDR1 SGDLS, CDR2 YYNGEE. CDR3 DNA: TGTGCCAGCAGCGTAGGCTTACGCGTTATGGACGAGCAGTACTTC. Amino acids: CASSVGLRVMDEQYF.

The chain combines TRBV28 with TRBJ1-2; 10 bases agree with TRBD1. The V segment lost 8 bases and the J segment 1 base; nucleotides outside the gene matches: 1. This CDR3 has 13 residues. Germline V CDR1 and CDR2: MDHEN, SYDVKM. The CDR3 bases are TGTGCCAGCCGGGACAGGGGTAACTATGGCTACACCTTC. Translation: CASRDRGNYGYTF.

This chain links TRBV18 with TRBJ2-7; D unresolved. Trimming shortened V by 2 bases and J by 2 bases, and 10 bases separated the two germline ends. This CDR3 region has 14 residues. Germline lookup yields CDR1 KGHSH and CDR2 LQKENI. The CDR3 bases are TGTGCCAGCTCACCAGATTCGGTTACCTACGAGCAGTACTTC. Its translation: CASSPDSVTYEQYF.

The V and J genes are TRBV11-2 and TRBJ2-5; 7 bases match TRBD1. J gave up 1 base and V 0 bases, and 2 bases lay outside the gene matches. The CDR3 loop spans 15 amino acids. Germline V gene lookup returns CDR1 SGHAT and CDR2 FQNNGV. CDR3 protein: CASSLDWDSQETQYF. In nucleotides, the CDR3 is TGTGCCAGCAGCTTAGACTGGGACAGCCAAGAGACCCAGTACTTC. The full variable domain, with the rest looked up from reference TRBV11-2 and TRBJ2-5, is EAGVAQSPRYKIIEKRQSVAFWCNPISGHATLYWYQQILGQGPKLLIQFQNNGVVDDSQLPKDRFSAERLKGVDSTLKIQPAKLEDSAVYLCASSLDWDSQETQYFGPGTRLLVL.

J is TRBJ1-5 and V is TRBV30; no clear D. The V gene's germline CDR1 is GTSNPN and CDR2 SVGIG (reference sequence). The CDR3 sequence is 13 residues long. Trimming shortened V by 2 bases and J by 1 base, and 6 bases separated the two germline ends. CDR3 in amino acids: CAWSPLSNQPQHF. In DNA form, the CDR3 reads TGTGCCTGGAGTCCCCTCAGCAATCAGCCCCAGCATTTT.

CDR3 nucleotides: TGTGCCAGCAGTTACTCGAACCCAGCGGGAAGGTACGAGCAGTACTTC. The encoded protein is CASSYSNPAGRYEQYF. The chain uses TRBV6-5 and TRBJ2-7, with 7 bases fitting TRBD2. Trimming took 0 bases from V and 4 from J; bases not matched to a gene: 9. The CDR3 is made up of 16 amino acids. Germline V CDR1 and CDR2: MNHEY, SVGAGI.

V gene TRBV6-6 combines with J gene TRBJ2-5, with a possible D match to TRBD1 (6 bases). Between the trimmed V and J ends, which lost 9 bases and 2 bases, there was a span of 16 bases. Germline values: CDR1 MNHNY, CDR2 SVGAGI (reference sequence). The CDR3 has 14 residues. CDR3 bases: TGTGCCAGTAGTCGCGAAGGGGGTCAAGAGACCCAGTACTTC. It translates to CASSREGGQETQYF.

The rearrangement links TRBV5-6 to TRBJ2-7; the match to TRBD1 covers 9 bases. There are 14 residues in the CDR3. The J segment lost 10 bases and the V segment lost 4 bases, leaving 12 bases of the junction unmatched. Per the germline V gene, CDR1 is SGHDT and CDR2 is YYEEEE. The CDR3 spells CASSPAGTGIEQYF. DNA of the CDR3: TGTGCCAGCAGCCCCGCCGGGACAGGGATCGAACAGTACTTC.

This chain links TRBV19 with TRBJ2-7, with a tentative D call TRBD2 (5 bases). Looked up from germline, CDR1 is LNHDA and CDR2 is SQIVND (reference sequence). This CDR3 contains 15 residues. V lost 3 bases, J lost 4 bases, and 16 bases lay in between. The CDR3 region is CASSMTLPEGYEQYF. In DNA form, the CDR3 reads TGTGCCAGTAGTATGACGCTACCCGAGGGTTACGAGCAGTACTTC.

CDR3 amino acids: CASSLQATYEQYF. The CDR3, as DNA: TGTGCCAGCAGCTTACAGGCCACCTACGAGCAGTACTTC. The rearrangement joins TRBV5-6 to TRBJ2-7, with D perhaps TRBD1 (5 bases). Germline CDR1 reads SGHDT; CDR2 reads YYEEEE. V lost 2 bases and J lost 2, with 8 bases in between. This CDR3 comprises 13 residues. The full variable domain, rest sourced from reference TRBV5-6 and TRBJ2-7, is DAGVTQSPTHLIKTRGQQVTLRCSPKSGHDTVSWYQQALGQGPQFIFQYYEEEERQRGNFPDRFSGHQFPNYSSELNVNALLLGDSALYLCASSLQATYEQYFGPGTRLTVT.

As regards this clone: The junction shows a germline mismatch at one end, possibly a read error. The chain carries TRBV18 and TRBJ1-6; possible D gene TRBD1, 6 bases. The CDR3 has 21 residues. CDR1 and CDR2 (germline): KGHSH, LQKENI. CDR3 in amino acids: CASSLDYTGTFSFAYNSPLHF. The CDR3 nucleotides read TGTGCCAGCTCACTCGACTATACCGGGACATTTAGTTTCGCCTACAATTCACCCCTCCACTTT.